This T cell receptor beta chain was identified in a study of T cells in Graves' hyperthyroidism and ophthalmopathy. Study-wide points: A model of 13 V-J features distinguished ophthalmopathy from stable hyperthyroidism.

CDR1 and CDR2 (germline): SNHLY, FYNNEI. CDR3 length: 12 residues. V gave up 4 bases and J gave up 9 bases, with 12 bases separating them. Ten or more counts support this clonotype. The antigen remains undetermined. Amplified TCR beta CDR3 regions derived from RNA transcripts. HTBI primers were the set used in a first-round RT-PCR of the TCR CDR3. TCRdb independently ran MiXCR on the multiplex PCR reads; one entry per CDR3 protein. Here the sample spans roughly 500,000 distinct CDR3 sequences, about 20% being singletons. This sample holds PBMCs from 8 to 10 ml fresh peripheral blood. The TCR sequence derives from a woman aged 70-85 years with Graves' ophthalmopathy. Sequencing was done on a sample of blood. The chain has TRBV2 and TRBJ1-2; no firm D call. This chain's CDR3 is CASSVSHTRYTF. For the CDR3, the DNA is TGTGCCAGCAGTGTGTCTCATACGCGCTACACCTTC.